Listed here are 20 T cell receptor beta chains from one sample, sequenced in a study of yellow fever vaccine responses in identical twins. TCRdb analysed the RT-PCR reads with MiXCR anew, one entry per CDR3 protein. The repertoire holds around 18,000 distinct CDR3 sequences, around 67% seen once, with roughly 8.4% in the top ten. The sequencing used T cells from blood (PBMCs), unsorted or a sorted subset (not recorded which), collected before or after yellow fever vaccination (not recorded which). These receptor sequences come from a woman under 30 who received the yellow fever vaccine.

The chain couples TRBV2 to TRBJ2-5; D is undetermined. This CDR3 spans 12 amino acids. Trimming shortened V by 3 bases and J by 2 bases, and 4 bases separated the two germline ends. Germline CDR1 and CDR2: SNHLY and FYNNEI. CDR3 amino acids: CASSDQQETQYF. In DNA form, the CDR3 reads TGTGCCAGCAGTGACCAGCAAGAGACCCAGTACTTC.

CDR3 DNA sequence: TGTGCCAGCAGCTTAGGCAATTCACCCCTCCACTTT. It is translated as CASSLGNSPLHF. This chain uses TRBV7-6 with TRBJ1-6; unclear D gene. Germline assignment: CDR1 SGHVS and CDR2 FNYEAQ. The ends were cut back, 1 base at V and 7 bases at J, with 2 bases in the middle. The CDR3 sequence is 12 residues long.

This rearrangement joins TRBV12-3 or TRBV12-4 to TRBJ2-1; 12 positions agree with TRBD1. The J segment lost 6 bases and the V segment lost 4 bases, leaving 4 bases of the junction unmatched. The CDR3 sequence is 15 residues long. In DNA form, the CDR3 reads TGTGCCAGCAGTTGGGGACAGGGGGCCCTCAATGAGCAGTTCTTC. Translated: CASSWGQGALNEQFF.

The rearrangement uses TRBV29-1 and TRBJ2-2; D remains ambiguous. Germline V gene data show CDR1 as SQVTM and CDR2 as ANQGSEA. This CDR3 has 12 amino acids. V lost 6 bases and J 8 bases, leaving 13 bases between the germline ends. The CDR3 DNA reads as TGCAGCGTCCTTGGGCCTGCGGGGGAGCTGTTTTTT. This sequence encodes CSVLGPAGELFF.

The rearrangement joins TRBV11-3 to TRBJ2-1, with D possibly TRBD1 on 6 matching bases. V was shortened by 2 bases and J by 4 bases, with 9 bases between the two germline ends. Germline V gives CDR1 SGHNT, CDR2 YENEEA. The CDR3 is 14 residues long. CDR3 region: CASSLIQGYNEQFF. The CDR3 bases are TGTGCCAGCAGCTTAATACAGGGTTACAATGAGCAGTTCTTC.

This chain uses TRBV12-5 with TRBJ2-5, with 7 bases identical to TRBD1. The CDR3 has 16 residues. Germline CDR1 and CDR2: LGHNT and FRNRAP. Trimming at V came to 6 bases and at J to 4 bases, leaving 14 bases not matched to a gene. CDR3 nucleotide sequence: TGTGCTAGTGGCCGTGGACAGGCCTCATCCCTAGAGACCCAGTACTTC. Its protein product is CASGRGQASSLETQYF.

This clonotype was found a few times. The chain links TRBV29-1 to TRBJ2-5; D is uncertain. The CDR3 totals 11 residues. Trimming left V 5 bases short and J 3 bases short, with 7 bases between. The germline V gene encodes CDR1 SQVTM and CDR2 ANQGSEA. In DNA form, the CDR3 reads TGCAGCGTTTCTCAAAAAGAGACCCAGTACTTC. It encodes CSVSQKETQYF.

J is TRBJ2-7 and V is TRBV7-3, with 7 bases that match TRBD2. The germline V gene encodes CDR1 SGHTA and CDR2 FQGTGA. Trimming removed 0 bases from V and 2 bases from J; junction bases left unmatched: 4. The CDR3 spans 15 residues. The CDR3 nucleotides are TGTGCCAGCAGCTTAACTGGCGGGAGTGCCTACGAGCAGTACTTC. Protein product: CASSLTGGSAYEQYF.

The chain recombines TRBV18 with TRBJ1-6, with 7 bases lining up with TRBD1. The germline gives CDR1 KGHSH, CDR2 LQKENI. The CDR3 loop spans 14 amino acids. V lost 3 bases, J lost 9 bases, and 5 bases stayed unmatched. The CDR3 spells CASSPAQGGSPLHF. The CDR3 region has the DNA TGTGCCAGCTCACCTGCCCAGGGGGGTTCACCCCTCCACTTT.

The chain's CDR3 is CASSYWENTEAFF. The CDR3 region has the DNA TGTGCCAGCAGTTACTGGGAGAACACTGAAGCTTTCTTT. The rearrangement links TRBV6-2 or TRBV6-3 to TRBJ1-1; no reliable D call. The germline gives CDR1 MNHEY, CDR2 SVGEGT. This CDR3 spans 13 amino acids. Trimming left V 1 base short and J 1 base short, with 4 bases between.

This chain connects TRBV15 to TRBJ2-1, with 7 bases that match TRBD1. In germline, CDR1 is LNHNV, CDR2 YYDKDF (reference sequence). The CDR3 runs 15 residues. The V and J ends lost 4 bases and 1 base, in that order; junction bases with no gene match: 4. The CDR3 reads CATSNDRESYNEQFF. DNA for the CDR3: TGTGCCACCAGCAACGACAGGGAATCCTACAATGAGCAGTTCTTC.

This clonotype was recorded once. The V gene is TRBV11-3, the J gene TRBJ1-1; 10 bases align to TRBD1. V dropped 5 bases and J dropped 10; count of bases not matched to a gene: 10. The germline V gene encodes CDR1 SGHNT and CDR2 YENEEA. The CDR3 sequence is 14 residues long. CDR3: CASSPGQGDWVAFF. DNA of the CDR3: TGTGCCAGCAGCCCCGGACAGGGGGATTGGGTAGCTTTCTTT.

V is TRBV25-1 and J is TRBJ2-2; D may match TRBD1 or TRBD2 (5 bases each). The CDR3 totals 13 residues. V lost 3 bases and J lost 7, with 9 bases in between. Germline CDR1 reads MGHDK; CDR2 reads SYGVNS. The CDR3 DNA is TGTGCCAGCAGTGAGGGGGATGGCGGGGAGCTGTTTTTT. It translates to CASSEGDGGELFF.

The chain couples TRBV20-1 to TRBJ2-1; D call uncertain. Germline V CDR1 and CDR2: DFQATT, SNEGSKA (reference sequence). CDR3 length: 12 amino acids. CDR3 nucleotides: TGCAGCGCCGCCAGGAGCAGTAATGAGCAGTTCTTC. Amino acids: CSAARSSNEQFF.

V usage is TRBV6-2 or TRBV6-3 and J usage is TRBJ1-1, with 7 bases aligning to TRBD1. The CDR3 is 17 residues long. CDR1 is MNHEY, CDR2 SVGEGT, per germline. The V segment lost 5 bases and the J segment 1 base; nucleotides outside the gene matches: 13. CDR3 residues: CASSQTRGRGTNTEAFF. CDR3 coding DNA: TGTGCCAGCAGTCAGACCCGTGGCAGGGGGACGAACACTGAAGCTTTCTTT.

This clonotype was counted between two and nine times. This chain joins TRBV7-3 and TRBJ2-1; no reliable D call. Trimming removed 5 bases from V and 6 bases from J, with 14 bases in between. Germline V gene sequence: CDR1 SGHTA, CDR2 FQGTGA. CDR3 length equals 14 residues. The CDR3 is CASSPVKGFNEQFF. DNA for the CDR3: TGTGCCAGCAGCCCTGTAAAGGGTTTCAATGAGCAGTTCTTC.

The chain links TRBV6-5 to TRBJ1-1; 8 nucleotides line up with TRBD1. The length of the CDR3 is 15 residues. After removal of 4 bases from V and 4 bases from J, the junction contained 8 bases not matched to a gene. Germline V gene lookup returns CDR1 MNHEY and CDR2 SVGAGI. The CDR3 DNA sequence: TGTGCCAGCAGTTTTCATCCAGGGGGCGGCACTGAAGCTTTCTTT. It is translated as CASSFHPGGGTEAFF.

The rearrangement uses TRBV12-3 or TRBV12-4 and TRBJ2-3, with D uncertain. Deletions cut 6 bases from V and 2 bases from J, with 12 bases between. The CDR3 is 14 amino acids. The CDR3 sequence is CASRQRLATDTQYF. The CDR3 DNA sequence: TGTGCCAGCAGGCAGAGATTGGCCACAGATACGCAGTATTTT.

This clonotype occurred a few times. One junction end does not reproduce the germline sequence, and a read error may be involved. The chain is built from TRBV5-5 and TRBJ2-2; TRBD1 aligns across 9 bases. Germline V gene lookup returns CDR1 SGHKS and CDR2 YYEKEE (reference sequence). The CDR3 totals 15 residues. In DNA form, the CDR3 reads TGTGCCAGCAGCAAAGGGACAGGGAACCCCGGGGAGCTGTTTTTT. This sequence encodes CASSKGTGNPGELFF.

This chain links TRBV18 with TRBJ2-6; the match to TRBD1 covers 8 bases. The CDR3 loop spans 17 amino acids. V was clipped by 3 bases and J by 2 bases; unmatched bases: 6. Germline lookup yields CDR1 KGHSH and CDR2 LQKENI. DNA of the CDR3: TGTGCCAGCTCACCTTCCAGGGGGCCCGCTGGGGCCAACGTCCTGACTTTC. Encoded protein: CASSPSRGPAGANVLTF.